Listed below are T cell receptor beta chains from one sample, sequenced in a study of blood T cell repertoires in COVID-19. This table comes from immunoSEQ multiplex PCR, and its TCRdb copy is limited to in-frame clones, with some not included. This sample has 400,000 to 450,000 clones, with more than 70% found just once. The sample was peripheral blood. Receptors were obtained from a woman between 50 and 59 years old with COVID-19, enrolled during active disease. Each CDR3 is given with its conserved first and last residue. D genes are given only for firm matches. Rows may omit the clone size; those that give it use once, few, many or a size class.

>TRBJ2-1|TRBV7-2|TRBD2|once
TGTGCCAGCAGCTTAGTTCGGGGGGGTACTACAGATGAGCAGTTCTTC
CASSLVRGGTTDEQFF
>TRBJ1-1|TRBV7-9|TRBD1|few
TGTGCCAGCAGCTTACCCCAGGGGGTCTTGACCTGGAACACTGAAGCTTTCTTT
CASSLPQGVLTWNTEAFF
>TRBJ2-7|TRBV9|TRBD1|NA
TGTGCCAGCAGCGCCGGACAGGGGGGTCCCTACGAGCAGTACTTC
CASSAGQGGPYEQYF
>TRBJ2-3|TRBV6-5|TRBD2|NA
TGTGCCAGCAGTTCGGGACTAGCGGGACCCACAGATACGCAGTATTTT
CASSSGLAGPTDTQYF
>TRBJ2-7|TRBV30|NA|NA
TGTGCCTGGAGTCGGGGTTTATACGAGCAGTACTTC
CAWSRGLYEQYF
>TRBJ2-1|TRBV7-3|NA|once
TGTGCCAGCAGCCCGTCGCTTCGGGGTGGGGTTAACAATGAGCAGTTCTTC
CASSPSLRGGVNNEQFF
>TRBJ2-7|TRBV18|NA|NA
TGTGCCAGCTCAATAGGAGGGGCCAATACCTACGAGCAGTACTTC
CASSIGGANTYEQYF
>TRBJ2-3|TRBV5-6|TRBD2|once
TGTGCCAGCAGCCCGGTCGGCGGGGGAACAGATACGCAGTATTTT
CASSPVGGGTDTQYF
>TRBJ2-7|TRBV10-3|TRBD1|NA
TGTGCCATCAGTGATAGGAAGGGACAGGGGCTCTACGAGCAGTACTTC
CAISDRKGQGLYEQYF
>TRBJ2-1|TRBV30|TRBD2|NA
TGTGCCTCCCGGCGGGGGGCCCCCAATGAGCAGTTCTTC
CASRRGAPNEQFF
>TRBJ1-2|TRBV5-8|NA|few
TGTGCCAGCAGCTTTGGCCGCTCCTATGGCTACACCTTC
CASSFGRSYGYTF
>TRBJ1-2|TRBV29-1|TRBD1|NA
TGCAGCGTTGAGGATGGGACAGCTAACTATGGCTACACCTTC
CSVEDGTANYGYTF
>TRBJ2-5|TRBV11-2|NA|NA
TGTGCCAGCAGCCCACTCAGGGAGGAGGAGACCCAGTACTTC
CASSPLREEETQYF
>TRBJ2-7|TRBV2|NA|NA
TGTGCCAGCAGCCGGGGGACAGATTACGAGCAGTACTTC
CASSRGTDYEQYF
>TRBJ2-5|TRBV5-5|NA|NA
TGTGCCAGCGGAATGGAGGGCGCACGGGAGACCCAGTACTTC
CASGMEGARETQYF
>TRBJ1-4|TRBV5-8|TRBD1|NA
TGTGCCAGCAGCCCAGACAGGGGCTATGAAAAACTGTTTTTT
CASSPDRGYEKLFF
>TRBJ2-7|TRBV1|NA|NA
TGCACCAGCAGCGTCAGGGGCGCGATTAGGTACGAGCAGTACTTC
CTSSVRGAIRYEQYF
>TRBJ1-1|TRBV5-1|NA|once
TGCGCCAGCAGCCCACGGATGGGGGCTATGAACACTGAAGCTTTCTTT
CASSPRMGAMNTEAFF
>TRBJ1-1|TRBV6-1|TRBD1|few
TGTGCCAGCAGTGAAGACAGGGGGCGATTGGTCACTGAAGCTTTCTTT
CASSEDRGRLVTEAFF
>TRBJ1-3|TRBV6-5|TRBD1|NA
TGTGCCAGCAGCCGACAGGGTAACTCTGGAAACACCATATATTTT
CASSRQGNSGNTIYF
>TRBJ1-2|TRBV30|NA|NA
TGTGCCTGGAGTAAATTCGGCGGCATCCAAGCTAACTATGGCTACACCTTC
CAWSKFGGIQANYGYTF
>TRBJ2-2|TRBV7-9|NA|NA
TGTGCCAGCAGCTTAGCTGCGGTTAACACCGGGGAGCTGTTTTTT
CASSLAAVNTGELFF
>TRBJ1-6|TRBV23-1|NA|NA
TGCGCCAGCAGTCAATCGAATGGTCGAGGGACTGGACTTAATTCACCCCTCCACTTT
CASSQSNGRGTGLNSPLHF
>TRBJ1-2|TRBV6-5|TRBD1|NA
TGTGCCAGCAGTTACGGGACAGGGGTAGGGTATGGCTACACCTTC
CASSYGTGVGYGYTF
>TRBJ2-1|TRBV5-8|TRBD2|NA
TGTGCCAGCAGCCCCGGACTAGCGGGGGGTAGGGATGAGCAGTTCTTC
CASSPGLAGGRDEQFF
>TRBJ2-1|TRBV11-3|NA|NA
TGTGCCAGCAGCTTTGGGGCGCCGGGGGACAATGAGCAGTTCTTC
CASSFGAPGDNEQFF
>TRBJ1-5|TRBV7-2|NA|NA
TGTGCCAGCAGCTTAGCTGGGGGCATCGGTCAGCCCCAGCATTTT
CASSLAGGIGQPQHF
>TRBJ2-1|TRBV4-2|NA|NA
TGTGCCAGCAGCCATCCAGCGGACTCCTACAATGAGCAGTTCTTC
CASSHPADSYNEQFF
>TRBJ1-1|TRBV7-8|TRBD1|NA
TGTGCCAGCAGCTTACGTGACCGACAGGGGACGAGGGCTTTCTTT
CASSLRDRQGTRAFF
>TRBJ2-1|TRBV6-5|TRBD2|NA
TGTGCCAGCAGTTCGGGACTAGAAGTTCCCTACAATGAGCAGTTCTTC
CASSSGLEVPYNEQFF
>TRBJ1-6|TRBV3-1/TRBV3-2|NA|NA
TGTGCCAGCTCCCCCGCGGGTCGGGCGAATTCACCCCTCCACTTT
CASSPAGRANSPLHF
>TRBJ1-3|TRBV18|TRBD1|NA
TGTGCCAGCTCACCCGGACAGGGGATAAACACCATATATTTT
CASSPGQGINTIYF
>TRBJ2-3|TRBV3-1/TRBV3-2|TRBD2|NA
TGTGCCAGCAGCGCTTGGGGCGGGGGGCTCACAGATACGCAGTATTTT
CASSAWGGGLTDTQYF
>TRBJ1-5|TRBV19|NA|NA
TGTGCCAGTAGTATGGACAGCGATCAGCCCCAGCATTTT
CASSMDSDQPQHF
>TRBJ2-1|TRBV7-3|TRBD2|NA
TGTGCCAGCAGCTTAATGCCCAGCGGGGGCGATGAGCAGTTCTTC
CASSLMPSGGDEQFF
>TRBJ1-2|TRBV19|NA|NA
TGTGCCAGTAGTCAAAAGTTAACCCCGGGGTTTGGCTACACCTTC
CASSQKLTPGFGYTF
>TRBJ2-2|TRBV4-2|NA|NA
TGTGCCAGCAGCCAAGCAATCGGGGGTGCGGTGTTTTTT
CASSQAIGGAVFF
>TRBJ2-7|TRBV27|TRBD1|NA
TGTGCCAGCAGCCCCCTTTTGAGGACAGGGGAAAACGAGCAGTACTTC
CASSPLLRTGENEQYF
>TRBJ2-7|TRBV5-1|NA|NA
TGCGCCAGCAGCGGTCAGGGCGGCTCCTACGAGCAGTACTTC
CASSGQGGSYEQYF
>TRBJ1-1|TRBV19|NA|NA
TGTGCCAGTAGTATGGCCGCAAAAGCTTTCTTT
CASSMAAKAFF
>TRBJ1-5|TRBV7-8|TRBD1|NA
TGTGCCAGCAGCTTAGGACAGGGGAGGCATCAGCCCCAGCATTTT
CASSLGQGRHQPQHF
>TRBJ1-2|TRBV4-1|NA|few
TGCGCCAGCAGCCGCCACGAGACAGGTCGCCCTACTAACTATGGCTACACCTTC
CASSRHETGRPTNYGYTF
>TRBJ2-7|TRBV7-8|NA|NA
TGTGCCAGCAGCCCGCCCGGGGATTCCTACGAGCAGTACTTC
CASSPPGDSYEQYF
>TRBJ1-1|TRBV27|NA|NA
TGTGCCAGCAGGACAGGGAACACTGAAGCTTTCTTT
CASRTGNTEAFF
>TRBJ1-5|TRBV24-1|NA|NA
TGTGCCCCCTACGTCAGGGAAGAAATCGATCAGCCCCAGCATTTT
CAPYVREEIDQPQHF
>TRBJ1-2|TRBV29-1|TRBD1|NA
TGCAGCGTTCAAGACAGGGCCTATGGCTACACCTTC
CSVQDRAYGYTF
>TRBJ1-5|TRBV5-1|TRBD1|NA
TGCGCCAGCAGCCCCTTACCGACAGGGGAAGGCAATCAGCCCCAGCATTTT
CASSPLPTGEGNQPQHF
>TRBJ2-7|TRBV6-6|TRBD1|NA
TGTGCCAGCAGCTCGAGGACAGGGGACTACGAGCAGTACTTC
CASSSRTGDYEQYF
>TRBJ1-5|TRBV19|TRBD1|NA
TGTGCCAGTAGTGTGGACAGGGGCGGCAATCAGCCCCAGCATTTT
CASSVDRGGNQPQHF
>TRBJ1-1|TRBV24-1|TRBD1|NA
TGTGCCACCAGTGATTTGCAAGGTCAGAACAGGGGGCAACGTAACACTGAAGCTTTCTTT
CATSDLQGQNRGQRNTEAFF
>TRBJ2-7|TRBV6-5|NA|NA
TGTGCCAGCAGTAGCCGACAGGCCGGCTACGAGCAGTACTTC
CASSSRQAGYEQYF
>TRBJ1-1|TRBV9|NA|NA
TGTGCCAGCAGCGTAGGGCCCGATATGAACACTGAAGCTTTCTTT
CASSVGPDMNTEAFF
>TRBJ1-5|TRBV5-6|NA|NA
TGTGCCAGCAGCTTGGTAGCCCGCGGCAATCAGCCCCAGCATTTT
CASSLVARGNQPQHF